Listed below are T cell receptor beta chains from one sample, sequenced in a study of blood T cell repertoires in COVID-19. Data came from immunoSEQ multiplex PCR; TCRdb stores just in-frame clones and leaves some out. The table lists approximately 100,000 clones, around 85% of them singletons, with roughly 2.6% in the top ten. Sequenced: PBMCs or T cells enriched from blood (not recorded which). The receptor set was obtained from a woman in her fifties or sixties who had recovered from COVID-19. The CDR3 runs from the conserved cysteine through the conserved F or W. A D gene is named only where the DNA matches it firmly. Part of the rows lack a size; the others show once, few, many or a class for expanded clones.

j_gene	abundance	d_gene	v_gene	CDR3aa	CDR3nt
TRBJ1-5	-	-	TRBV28	CASSLASGSNQPQHF	TGTGCCAGCAGTTTAGCGTCGGGGAGCAATCAGCCCCAGCATTTT
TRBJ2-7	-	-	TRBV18	CASSPSSGVSYEQYF	TGTGCCAGCTCACCCTCTTCAGGTGTCTCCTACGAGCAGTACTTC
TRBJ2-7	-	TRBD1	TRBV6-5	CASGTVYEQYF	TGTGCCAGCGGGACAGTTTACGAGCAGTACTTC
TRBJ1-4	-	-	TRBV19	CASSTPLRASNEKLFF	TGTGCCAGTAGTACCCCCTTGAGGGCATCTAATGAAAAACTGTTTTTT
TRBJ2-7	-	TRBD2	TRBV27	CASSPPRLAGVTYEQYF	TGTGCCAGCAGTCCCCCCCGACTAGCGGGCGTTACCTACGAGCAGTACTTC
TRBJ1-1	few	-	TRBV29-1	CSVFTDTEAFF	TGCAGCGTTTTCACAGACACTGAAGCTTTCTTT
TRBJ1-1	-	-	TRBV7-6	CASIPTGMNTEAFF	TGTGCCAGCATCCCGACGGGTATGAACACTGAAGCTTTCTTT
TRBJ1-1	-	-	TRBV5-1	CASSLAPGYTEAFF	TGCGCCAGCAGCTTGGCCCCAGGGTACACTGAAGCTTTCTTT
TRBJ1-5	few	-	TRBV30	CAWSSSGRQPQHF	TGTGCCTGGAGTTCGTCAGGGCGTCAGCCCCAGCATTTT
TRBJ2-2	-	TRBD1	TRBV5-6	CASSKRQGRTGELFF	TGTGCCAGCAGCAAGCGACAGGGGCGCACCGGGGAGCTGTTTTTT
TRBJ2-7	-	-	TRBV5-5	CASSLLQGNEQYF	TGTGCCAGCAGCTTGTTGCAGGGCAACGAGCAGTACTTC
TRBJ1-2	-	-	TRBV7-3	CASSPEGDGYGYTF	TGTGCCAGCAGCCCCGAGGGGGATGGCTATGGCTACACCTTC
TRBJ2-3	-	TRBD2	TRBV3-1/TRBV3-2	CASSPGLAGITDTQYF	TGTGCCAGCAGCCCCGGACTAGCGGGGATCACAGATACGCAGTATTTT
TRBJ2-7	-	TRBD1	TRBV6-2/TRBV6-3	CASSYPGQSYEQYF	TGTGCCAGCAGTTACCCGGGACAGTCCTACGAGCAGTACTTC
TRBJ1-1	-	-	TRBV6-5	CASTMGGTNTEAFF	TGTGCCAGCACGATGGGCGGGACGAACACTGAAGCTTTCTTT
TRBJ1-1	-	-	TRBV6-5	CASLRPTTGTEAFF	TGTGCCAGCCTACGACCGACGACGGGCACTGAAGCTTTCTTT
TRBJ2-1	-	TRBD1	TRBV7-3	CASSKQGHNEQFF	TGTGCCAGCAGCAAACAGGGGCACAATGAGCAGTTCTTC
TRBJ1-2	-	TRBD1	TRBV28	CASRTGGYTWDGYTF	TGTGCCAGTAGGACAGGGGGATATACGTGGGATGGCTACACCTTC
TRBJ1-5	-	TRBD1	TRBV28	CASRPRRTGLNNQPQHF	TGTGCCAGCAGACCCAGACGGACAGGGTTGAACAATCAGCCCCAGCATTTT
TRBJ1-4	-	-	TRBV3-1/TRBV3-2	CASSVREGFGEKLFF	TGTGCCAGCAGCGTTCGGGAGGGGTTCGGGGAAAAACTGTTTTTT
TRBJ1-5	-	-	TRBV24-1	CATSDSGRFGNQPQHF	TGTGCCACCAGTGATTCTGGGCGATTTGGCAATCAGCCCCAGCATTTT
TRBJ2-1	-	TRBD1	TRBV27	CASSWGQGADEQFF	TGTGCCAGCAGTTGGGGACAGGGGGCCGATGAGCAGTTCTTC